The next 5 T cell receptor beta chains were all read from a single sample in a study of early T cells in non-severe SARS-CoV-2 infection (dated by TCRdb to the early 2020s). The receptor library was made with 5' RACE. Data came from a NextSeq 500. The public reads were reprocessed in TCRdb via fastp at Q25 and MiXCR, keeping in-frame beta chains. Here each entry gathers all rows of one CDR3 protein and keeps the most common genes and DNA. Recorded for this sample are tens of thousands of distinct CDR3 sequences; 5.8% of them occurred a single time. The ten top clones hold about 7.3% of the sample. What was sequenced was whole blood. The receptors originated from an adult who was a healthcare worker with PCR-confirmed SARS-CoV-2 infection or an uninfected control (not recorded which).

This clonotype appeared a few times. The gene calls are TRBV5-1 and TRBJ1-2; TRBD1 aligns across 7 bases. CDR3 length equals 14 residues. Per germline, CDR1 SGHRS and CDR2 YFSETQ. V lost 6 bases to trimming and J lost 4 bases; unmatched junction nucleotides: 9. This chain's CDR3 is CASTTAEGAYGYTF. CDR3 nucleotides: TGCGCCAGCACAACGGCGGAGGGGGCCTATGGCTACACCTTC.

This clonotype occurred many times. CDR3 sequence: CASSQDPGLAGKHTDTQYF. CDR3 in DNA: TGCGCCAGCAGCCAAGACCCGGGACTAGCGGGCAAACACACAGATACGCAGTATTTT. The chain couples TRBV4-3 to TRBJ2-3, with 12 bases identical to TRBD2. The CDR3 runs 19 residues. Unmatched junction bases numbered 9, after V lost 0 bases and J lost 2 bases. Germline CDR1 LGHNA, CDR2 YSLEER.

The rearrangement joins TRBV30 to TRBJ1-2; 8 bases fit TRBD1. V lost 2 bases and J lost 0; bases outside the gene matches: 8. Germline V CDR1 and CDR2: GTSNPN, SVGIG (reference sequence). This CDR3 is 16 amino acids long. CDR3 loop: CAWSPPGQEANYGYTF. CDR3 in DNA: TGTGCCTGGAGTCCCCCGGGACAGGAGGCTAACTATGGCTACACCTTC.

This clonotype was seen many times. The V and J genes are TRBV20-1 and TRBJ2-3; a possible D gene is TRBD1 (5 bases). The CDR3 is 12 residues long. V was shortened by 5 bases and J by 0 bases, with 6 bases between the two germline ends. Germline lookup yields CDR1 DFQATT and CDR2 SNEGSKA (reference sequence). CDR3: CSARTSTDTQYF. The CDR3 DNA reads as TGCAGTGCTCGGACAAGCACAGATACGCAGTATTTT.

Many counts were recorded for this clonotype. The chain carries TRBV2 and TRBJ2-3, with no clear D. Germline CDR1 and CDR2: SNHLY and FYNNEI. The CDR3 loop spans 17 amino acids. The ends were cut back, 6 bases at V and 0 bases at J, with 19 bases in the middle. CDR3 protein: CASSKDPPAPSTDTQYF. The CDR3 DNA reads TGTGCCAGCAGCAAGGACCCCCCTGCACCAAGCACAGATACGCAGTATTTT.